The rows below give T cell receptor beta chains drawn from one sample of a study of OX40 agonist ivuxolimab in advanced cancers. TCRdb keeps only in-frame clones here, not all; method: immunoSEQ multiplex PCR. Of 40,000 to 45,000 clones listed, around 88% were seen once; the top ten hold 0.3% to 0.4%. Sequenced here: CD4+ or CD8+ T cells sorted from blood, sampled in a trial of the OX40 agonist ivuxolimab. The receptors come from an adult with an advanced solid tumor such as melanoma, head and neck, liver or kidney cancer. Both conserved end residues are part of each CDR3. Each record gives: J gene, V gene, D gene, clone size, CDR3 DNA, CDR3 protein. A D gene is named only where the DNA matches it firmly. The size of a clone is reported for some rows only, either as once, few or many, or as a class for expanded clones.

j_gene: TRBJ2-3; v_gene: TRBV5-1; d_gene: .; abundance: once; CDR3nt: TGCGCCAGCAGCTCCGATATCACAGATACGCAGTATTTT; CDR3aa: CASSSDITDTQYF
j_gene: TRBJ2-7; v_gene: TRBV29-1; d_gene: TRBD2; abundance: .; CDR3nt: TGCAGCGTTGTGCTAGCGGGGGAATACGAGCAGTACTTC; CDR3aa: CSVVLAGEYEQYF
j_gene: TRBJ1-5; v_gene: TRBV19; d_gene: .; abundance: .; CDR3nt: TGTGCCAGTAGTTCCAGGGGCGGTCAGCCCCAGCATTTT; CDR3aa: CASSSRGGQPQHF
j_gene: TRBJ2-3; v_gene: TRBV5-1; d_gene: .; abundance: .; CDR3nt: TGCGCCAGCAGTAGAGGGGCCTACACAGATACGCAGTATTTT; CDR3aa: CASSRGAYTDTQYF
j_gene: TRBJ2-1; v_gene: TRBV28; d_gene: TRBD2; abundance: few; CDR3nt: TGTGCCAGCAGTTTGAGCGGACTAGCGGGAATTGAGCAGTTCTTC; CDR3aa: CASSLSGLAGIEQFF
j_gene: TRBJ2-3; v_gene: TRBV4-1; d_gene: .; abundance: .; CDR3nt: TGCGCCAGCAGCTCATCCTCGGAGCGGATGAGCACAGATACGCAGTATTTT; CDR3aa: CASSSSSERMSTDTQYF
j_gene: TRBJ1-2; v_gene: TRBV28; d_gene: TRBD1; abundance: .; CDR3nt: TGTGCCAGCAGTGGCGGGACAGGGCGCCTCTATGGCTACACCTTC; CDR3aa: CASSGGTGRLYGYTF
j_gene: TRBJ2-2; v_gene: TRBV11-1; d_gene: .; abundance: .; CDR3nt: TGTGCCAGCAGTTATCACCGGGACGGACATTCTACCGGGGAGCTGTTTTTT; CDR3aa: CASSYHRDGHSTGELFF
j_gene: TRBJ1-1; v_gene: TRBV2; d_gene: .; abundance: .; CDR3nt: TGTGCCAGCTCCTCAGGGAGGCCTGAAGCTTTCTTT; CDR3aa: CASSSGRPEAFF
j_gene: TRBJ2-2; v_gene: TRBV2; d_gene: .; abundance: .; CDR3nt: TGTGCCAGCAGTGACGCAGGGTTCGGTGCCGGGGAGCTGTTTTTT; CDR3aa: CASSDAGFGAGELFF
j_gene: TRBJ1-5; v_gene: TRBV15; d_gene: .; abundance: .; CDR3nt: TGTGCCACCAGCCTAGAATCACGGGAGCCCCAGCATTTT; CDR3aa: CATSLESREPQHF
j_gene: TRBJ2-1; v_gene: TRBV7-9; d_gene: TRBD2; abundance: .; CDR3nt: TGTGCCAGCAGCCCTACCCCTACTAGCGGGAGTTACAATGAGCAGTTCTTC; CDR3aa: CASSPTPTSGSYNEQFF
j_gene: TRBJ2-3; v_gene: TRBV5-4; d_gene: .; abundance: .; CDR3nt: TGTGCCAGCAGCTTTGAGGGGATCACAGATACGCAGTATTTT; CDR3aa: CASSFEGITDTQYF
j_gene: TRBJ1-6; v_gene: TRBV6-1; d_gene: .; abundance: .; CDR3nt: TGTGCCAGCAGTGAAACTCGTAATTCACCCCTCCACTTT; CDR3aa: CASSETRNSPLHF
j_gene: TRBJ2-1; v_gene: TRBV4-1; d_gene: TRBD2; abundance: .; CDR3nt: TGCGCCAGCAGCCCGGCTCTCGGACTAGCGGTCAATAATGAGCAGTTCTTC; CDR3aa: CASSPALGLAVNNEQFF
j_gene: TRBJ2-3; v_gene: TRBV4-1; d_gene: .; abundance: .; CDR3nt: TGCGCCAGCAGCCAAGACCCCACGGGACGGATTACAGATACGCAGTATTTT; CDR3aa: CASSQDPTGRITDTQYF
j_gene: TRBJ2-1; v_gene: TRBV10-2; d_gene: .; abundance: .; CDR3nt: TGCGCCAGCAGTGGGTCCGGTAGAGACAATGAGCAGTTCTTC; CDR3aa: CASSGSGRDNEQFF
j_gene: TRBJ2-1; v_gene: TRBV5-6; d_gene: .; abundance: .; CDR3nt: TGTGCCAGCAGCTTTGGGGGACTCTCCTACAATGAGCAGTTCTTC; CDR3aa: CASSFGGLSYNEQFF
j_gene: TRBJ2-2; v_gene: TRBV5-6; d_gene: TRBD2; abundance: .; CDR3nt: TGTGCCAGCAGCCCCCTAGCGCGGGGGGGCACCGGGGAGCTGTTTTTT; CDR3aa: CASSPLARGGTGELFF
j_gene: TRBJ1-1; v_gene: TRBV15; d_gene: TRBD1; abundance: .; CDR3nt: TGTGCCACCAGCCTAGGGGGCGTCATGAACACTGAAGCTTTCTTT; CDR3aa: CATSLGGVMNTEAFF
j_gene: TRBJ1-5; v_gene: TRBV7-6; d_gene: .; abundance: .; CDR3nt: TGTGCCAGCAGCTTAGTCTCGATCGGGGATCAGCCCCGGCATTTT; CDR3aa: CASSLVSIGDQPRHF
j_gene: TRBJ1-5; v_gene: TRBV19; d_gene: .; abundance: .; CDR3nt: TGTGCCAGTAGTATAGTTAGGGGACAATTCAATCAGCCCCAGCATTTT; CDR3aa: CASSIVRGQFNQPQHF
j_gene: TRBJ2-7; v_gene: TRBV4-2; d_gene: .; abundance: .; CDR3nt: TGTGCCAGCAGCCAAGGCAAGAAGGGGGAGCAGTACTTC; CDR3aa: CASSQGKKGEQYF
j_gene: TRBJ1-3; v_gene: TRBV28; d_gene: TRBD1; abundance: .; CDR3nt: TGTGCCAGCAGTTCCACAGGGGGTGGAAACACCATATATTTT; CDR3aa: CASSSTGGGNTIYF
j_gene: TRBJ2-7; v_gene: TRBV4-1; d_gene: .; abundance: .; CDR3nt: TGCGCCAGCAGCCAAGGGTGGGCTTACGAGCAGTACTTC; CDR3aa: CASSQGWAYEQYF
j_gene: TRBJ2-5; v_gene: TRBV19; d_gene: .; abundance: .; CDR3nt: TGTGCCAGTAGTAGGAAGGCCCAAGAGACCCAGTACTTC; CDR3aa: CASSRKAQETQYF
j_gene: TRBJ1-1; v_gene: TRBV4-1; d_gene: TRBD1; abundance: .; CDR3nt: TGCGCCAGCAGCCAAGGCAGTCAGGGGGCAGCTGAAGCTTTCTTT; CDR3aa: CASSQGSQGAAEAFF
j_gene: TRBJ2-7; v_gene: TRBV29-1; d_gene: .; abundance: .; CDR3nt: TGCAGCGTTGAGGAGAACTACGAGCAGTACTTC; CDR3aa: CSVEENYEQYF
j_gene: TRBJ2-2; v_gene: TRBV11-2; d_gene: .; abundance: .; CDR3nt: TGTGCCAGCAGCCCCATGGCGGGAATTCCCGGGGAGCTGTTTTTT; CDR3aa: CASSPMAGIPGELFF
j_gene: TRBJ2-5; v_gene: TRBV30; d_gene: .; abundance: once; CDR3nt: TGTGCCTGGAGTGTTGCTGAGACCCAGTACTTC; CDR3aa: CAWSVAETQYF
j_gene: TRBJ1-5; v_gene: TRBV6-1; d_gene: .; abundance: .; CDR3nt: TGTGCCAGCATCACCTCAGCGAACAGAATAGGACCCCAGCATTTT; CDR3aa: CASITSANRIGPQHF
j_gene: TRBJ1-5; v_gene: TRBV6-1; d_gene: .; abundance: .; CDR3nt: TGTGCCGCGGGGTTGTCGTTGCCCCAGCATTTT; CDR3aa: CAAGLSLPQHF
j_gene: TRBJ1-6; v_gene: TRBV7-9; d_gene: .; abundance: .; CDR3nt: TGTGCCAGCAGCGACCCAGGGAATTCACCCCTCCACTTT; CDR3aa: CASSDPGNSPLHF
j_gene: TRBJ1-2; v_gene: TRBV7-8; d_gene: .; abundance: .; CDR3nt: TGTGCCAGCAGCTTGGCAGGGACCTATTTGTACGGCTACACCTTC; CDR3aa: CASSLAGTYLYGYTF
j_gene: TRBJ1-3; v_gene: TRBV7-2; d_gene: .; abundance: .; CDR3nt: TGTGCCAGCAGCTTTTCGGGGGATTCTGGAAACACCATATATTTT; CDR3aa: CASSFSGDSGNTIYF